This T cell receptor (beta chain) was obtained from a study of shared clonotypes between healthy human individuals (dated by TCRdb to 2018 to 2021). Looking at the study overall: A few men and a couple of women, aged 18 to 49 years, made up the cohort. For each donor, three plates each were used for CD4 naive and CD4 memory, two plates were used for CD8 naive, and one plate was used for CD8 memory. To estimate repertoire size and how much clonotype sharing occurs between individuals, the study deeply sequenced the blood TCR repertoires of five healthy adults. Different laboratories and diverse techniques were used to prepare libraries and sequence TCR repertoires, to increase sequencing depth and limit assay-specific biases. Between about 0.94 and 8.9 billion PBMCs per donor were obtained by leukapheresis. On the study overall, not on this receptor specifically: Pairwise subsampling indicated that sequencing depth was expected to affect the degree of clonotype sharing among donors. Naive subsets generally had larger estimated clonotype richness than memory subsets did. The small number of donors limited the genetic and exposure-history diversity represented. Incomplete sequencing was indicated by rarefaction of sorted-subset datasets, despite the large sequencing depth. Sampling was restricted to blood, and TCR repertoires in tissues likely differ from the TCR repertoires found in blood. When a few donors were compared, the shared fraction of clonotypes was roughly 5% for naive CD4, 3.5% to 4% for naive CD8, roughly 2.5% for memory CD4, and about 0.36% for memory CD8. Higher generation probabilities were observed for clonotypes shared by all four sorted-subset donors than for non-shared clonotypes.

Looking up the germline V gene yields CDR1 SGHTA and CDR2 FQGNSA. The CDR3 runs 15 residues from the cysteine to the phenylalanine. Of all the DNA, just the CDR3 is kept, 45 bases in frame from base 1. Relative to germline, V is 1 base shorter and J is 3 bases shorter, with 11 bases between their ends. Using the deep immunoSEQ assay, multiplex PCR amplified TCR CDR3 regions from genomic DNA. Genomic DNA extracted from each cell subset was distributed evenly over all wells of several immunoSEQ 96-well plates, and each plate served as one replicate. For sorted subsets, each replicate PCR was loaded with 200 ng genomic DNA, equivalent to 30,000 or so T cell genomes. Purified libraries were measured with a Qubit 3.0 fluorometer, size-checked on a Bioanalyzer 2100, and measured again with the KAPA Library Quantification kit. Each immunoSEQ 96-well plate was sequenced on its own single-read 150-cycle Illumina NextSeq 550 flow cell. On the authors' methods: The immunoSEQ output contained only junctional sequences without quality scores, so filtering could not match that applied to full-length reads. To assign V/J genes and CDR3, sequences were annotated using PyIR, a Python wrapper for IgBLAST v1.9, with IMGT germline references. Reads with weak V/J assignments (E-value above 1e-6), missing CDR3, stop codons, out-of-frame junctions, or ambiguous translated residues were removed. V3J clonotypes were defined by identical inferred V gene, J gene, and CDR3 amino acid sequence. Percentage overlap between repertoires was computed as shared unique clonotypes divided by the size of the smaller repertoire. RTK rarefaction, the Chao1 estimator, and Recon v2.1 estimates of unobserved clonotypes were used to assess repertoire richness. Generation probabilities were computed with OLGA for all TCRbeta clonotypes obtained by the gDNA method from several donors. The immuneACCESS repertoire file appears here via TCRdb, limited to in-frame rearrangements. These files lack a portion of the clones; in checked studies, under half of the deficit traces to unresolved V genes, and the cause of the others is not known. The V and J calls and clone size come from that table; D and trimming were worked out from the DNA. This sample lists under 550,000 clones; around 96% were detected once. The ten largest make up about 0.064% of the sample.

About this clone itself: Its antigen is currently not known. Base qualities are not provided; no much larger clone lies one nucleotide away.

The donors were healthy, HIV-negative adults with no recently reported acute infections or vaccinations. Every donor was a Caucasian adult living in Nashville, Tennessee, USA. CD4+ T cells were enriched by magnetic negative selection, after which naive cells were positively selected on CD45RA and the negative fraction was taken as the memory subset. Blood was collected by leukapheresis, and PBMCs were isolated by Ficoll-Histopaque density gradient centrifugation and then cryopreserved in liquid nitrogen vapor phase. Analytical flow cytometry was used to check the purity and quantity of every magnetically sorted T cell population. From each sorted fraction, genomic DNA was isolated and quantified by UV absorbance on a Nanodrop 2000c.

The sequence came from a woman between 25 and 40 years old in good health. Sequences were obtained from naive CD4+ T cells sorted from blood. Reading the label with the study, this specimen's cell subset or site is: CD45RA+ positively selected. The chain joins TRBV7-2 to TRBJ2-3; the D gene assignment is ambiguous. The CDR3 in this case is CASSLGLSLTDTQYF. The DNA reads as follows: TGTGCCAGCAGCTTAGGGTTGTCCCTTACAGATACGCAGTATTTT.